This T cell receptor beta chain was documented in a study of blood T cell repertoires in COVID-19. About the research overall: Whether acute or convalescent, the COVID-19 samples came from the United States, Italy and Spain.

In the original processing: Amplification of reference gene primers provided the estimated nucleated cell counts. Here immunoSEQ multiplex PCR was the method, and the copy in TCRdb shows in-frame clones only, minus some. That table supplies the V and J calls and clone size; D and trimming were determined from the DNA. This table has more than 95,000 clones, approximately 80% appearing once. This CDR3 is 14 amino acids long. In germline, CDR1 is MDHEN, CDR2 SYDVKM. The ends lost 4 bases at V and 9 bases at J; junction bases unmatched: 4. The rearrangement uses TRBV28 and TRBJ1-6, with 9 bases identical to TRBD1. The sequencing sample was made of peripheral blood. This TCR came from a man aged 60 to 69 with acute or convalescent COVID-19. The CDR3 region has the DNA TGTGCCAGCAGTTCGGGACAGGGAAGTTCACCCCTCCACTTT. Amino acids: CASSSGQGSSPLHF.